These T cell receptor beta chains were read from a single sample in a study of chemoradiotherapy in HPV16-positive cancers. Profiling relied on immunoSEQ multiplex PCR, and the TCRdb table lists in-frame clones only, not all of them. The top ten hold roughly 3% of the sample, which has roughly 25,000 clones, roughly 95% seen once. The sample was gathered from a patient who underwent chemoradiotherapy. These TCRs come from a human donor with HPV-associated anogenital cancer. Each CDR3 is given with its conserved first and last residue. The D gene is left open where the match is weak. Rows may omit the clone size; those that give it use once, few, many or a size class.

TRBJ1-3,TRBV27,NA,TRBD1,TGTGCCAGCAGTCCCCTCCGGACAGGGGGAAACACCATATATTTT,CASSPLRTGGNTIYF
TRBJ2-1,TRBV19,NA,NA,TGTGCCAGTAGTCGGACAACCTCTTGGAATGAGCAGTTCTTC,CASSRTTSWNEQFF
TRBJ2-7,TRBV4-1,NA,TRBD1,TGCGCCAGCAGCCCCAGACAGGGAACCTACGAGCAGTACTTC,CASSPRQGTYEQYF
TRBJ2-2,TRBV28,NA,NA,TGTGCCTTGGGTGACAGTAGGACCGGGGAGCTGTTTTTT,CALGDSRTGELFF
TRBJ1-6,TRBV6-6,once,NA,TGTGCCACCTTACAGGGAAATAATTCACCCCTCCACTTT,CATLQGNNSPLHF
TRBJ2-1,TRBV5-1,NA,NA,TGCGCCAGCAGCTTGGTCCCCCAATATGAGCAGTTCTTC,CASSLVPQYEQFF
TRBJ2-2,TRBV6-6,NA,NA,TGTGCCAGCAGTCGTGACAGGAACACCGGGGAGCTGTTTTTT,CASSRDRNTGELFF
TRBJ2-2,TRBV5-1,NA,TRBD1,TGCGCCAGCGGACAGGGGCACACCGGGGAGCTGTTTTTT,CASGQGHTGELFF
TRBJ2-5,TRBV18,NA,TRBD2,TGTGCCAGCTCACCACGCACTGCTAGCGGGGGAGGGACCCAGTACTTC,CASSPRTASGGGTQYF
TRBJ2-7,TRBV7-2,NA,TRBD2,TGTGCCAGCAGCTTAGGGGGACTAGCGGGGAACTACGAGCAGTACTTC,CASSLGGLAGNYEQYF
TRBJ1-5,TRBV28,NA,NA,TGTGCCAGCAGCCGATCAGGGACTCAGCCCCAGCATTTT,CASSRSGTQPQHF
TRBJ1-2,TRBV19,NA,NA,TGTGCCAGTAGTATGAAGGGCAACCATTACACCTTC,CASSMKGNHYTF
TRBJ1-5,TRBV2,NA,TRBD1,TGTGCCAGCAGTGAAGTGAGACAGGGAGTCCAGCCCCAGCATTTT,CASSEVRQGVQPQHF
TRBJ1-2,TRBV2,NA,TRBD1,TGTGCCAGCAGTGACAGGGGGCATGGCTACACCTTC,CASSDRGHGYTF
TRBJ2-5,TRBV5-1,NA,NA,TGCGCCAGCAGCTTGCCAGGGTTCGTAGAGACCCAGTACTTC,CASSLPGFVETQYF
TRBJ1-4,TRBV5-5,NA,NA,TGTGCCAGCAGCTTTTATAATGAAAAACTGTTTTTT,CASSFYNEKLFF
TRBJ1-2,TRBV6-5,once,TRBD1,TGTGCCAGCAGTTACTCCATCGGGACAGCTTATGGCTACACCTTC,CASSYSIGTAYGYTF
TRBJ2-2,TRBV10-3,NA,TRBD1,TGTGCCATCAGTGATGGGGGACAGGGGGCCACCGGGGAGCTGTTTTTT,CAISDGGQGATGELFF
TRBJ2-3,TRBV11-1,NA,NA,TGTGCCAGCAGCTTAGGGGCATTTGGTACAGATACGCAGTATTTT,CASSLGAFGTDTQYF
TRBJ1-5,TRBV30,NA,NA,TGTGCCTGGAGTGAGGATAGCAATCAGCCCCAGCATTTT,CAWSEDSNQPQHF
TRBJ1-5,TRBV20-1,NA,NA,TGCAGTGCTAGTCGGGATCAGCCCCAGCATTTT,CSASRDQPQHF
TRBJ2-5,TRBV19,NA,TRBD2,TGTGCCAGTAGTCCCCGCCGGCTAGCGGGAGAGACCCAGTACTTC,CASSPRRLAGETQYF
TRBJ1-2,TRBV29-1,NA,NA,TGCAGCGTTCCCATCGTGGGGGGGAGGGGCTACACCTTC,CSVPIVGGRGYTF
TRBJ2-5,TRBV11-2,NA,TRBD2,TGTGCCAGCAGCCCCCGACTAGCGGGAGTGGGAGAGACCCAGTACTTC,CASSPRLAGVGETQYF
TRBJ2-3,TRBV5-1,NA,NA,TGCGCCAGCAGCTCCCCCGGGTCCCAGAAGACTAGCACAGATACGCAGTATTTT,CASSSPGSQKTSTDTQYF
TRBJ2-7,TRBV28,NA,NA,TGTGCCAGCAGTTTATTAGGGTTAACCTACGAGCAGTACTTC,CASSLLGLTYEQYF
TRBJ2-7,TRBV7-9,once,NA,TGTGCCAGCAGCCCTGGGACCTTGTACCCCTACGAGCAGTACTTC,CASSPGTLYPYEQYF
TRBJ2-2,TRBV6-4,NA,TRBD1,TGTGCCAGCAGTGACCAGACAGGGCGCAACACCGGGGAGCTGTTTTTT,CASSDQTGRNTGELFF
TRBJ2-5,TRBV11-2,NA,NA,TGTGCCAGCAGCTTTTACGGGGGACAAGAGACCCAGTACTTC,CASSFYGGQETQYF
TRBJ2-1,TRBV29-1,NA,NA,TGCAGCGTTGGTCAAACGGCCGTTATCCAGGCCCAGGGTAGGAATGAGCAGTTCTTC,CSVGQTAVIQAQGRNEQFF
TRBJ2-2,TRBV11-3,NA,NA,TGTGCCAGCAGCCTGGACAGCACCGGGGAGCTGTTTTTT,CASSLDSTGELFF
TRBJ1-2,TRBV9,once,NA,TGTGCCAGCAGCGTAGCTTCCCCCGGGGGGCGTGGCTACACCTTC,CASSVASPGGRGYTF
TRBJ2-1,TRBV14,NA,NA,TGTGCCAGCAGCCAACCAACCCTGGGTGCTAGGCAGTTCTTC,CASSQPTLGARQFF
TRBJ1-3,TRBV5-1,NA,NA,TGCGCCAGCAGCTTTTCGGGGAACACCATATATTTT,CASSFSGNTIYF
TRBJ2-7,TRBV5-1,NA,TRBD1,TGCGCCAGCAGCTTGTCGGGGACAGGGGTTTACGAGCAGTACTTC,CASSLSGTGVYEQYF
TRBJ2-1,TRBV9,NA,TRBD2,TGTGCCAGCAGCCTATCCGGGGGGTACAATGAGCAGTTCTTC,CASSLSGGYNEQFF
TRBJ2-7,TRBV4-1,NA,TRBD1,TGCGCCAGCAGCCAAATAACGGACAGGGGATTGGAGCAGTACTTC,CASSQITDRGLEQYF
TRBJ1-2,TRBV18,NA,NA,TGTGCCAGCTCACCAGTTGAGGGAGCTAACTATGGCTACACCTTC,CASSPVEGANYGYTF
TRBJ2-5,TRBV5-6,once,NA,TGTGCCAGCAGCTTGAGGGGGAAGGAGACCCAGTACTTC,CASSLRGKETQYF
TRBJ2-3,TRBV9,NA,NA,TGTGCCAGCAGCGATCTTTACTTCACAGATACGCAGTATTTT,CASSDLYFTDTQYF
TRBJ2-2,TRBV2,NA,NA,TGTGCCAGCAGTTCACAGAACACCGGGGAGCTGTTTTTT,CASSSQNTGELFF
TRBJ1-2,TRBV19,NA,NA,TGTGCCAGTAGTATCGGTTCTTCTTCCGGGACGGGGTATGGCTACACCTTC,CASSIGSSSGTGYGYTF
TRBJ1-4,TRBV18,NA,NA,TGTGCCAGCTCACCACAAGGGAGCAACGGCGGTGAAAAACTGTTTTTT,CASSPQGSNGGEKLFF
TRBJ2-1,TRBV6-5,NA,NA,TGTGCCAGCAAGGGGGGAATCGAGCAGTTCTTC,CASKGGIEQFF
TRBJ2-1,TRBV7-3,NA,TRBD2,TGTGCCAGCAGCCTCGGGACTAGCGGCAATGAGCAGTTCTTC,CASSLGTSGNEQFF
TRBJ2-5,TRBV28,once,TRBD1,TGTGCCAGCAGTGGGGAGACAGGGACCCGTACGAGGTTTCACTTC,CASSGETGTRTRFHF
TRBJ1-3,TRBV5-6,once,TRBD1,TGTGCCAGCAGCCAACTGGACAGGGTCTCTGGAAACACCATATATTTT,CASSQLDRVSGNTIYF
TRBJ2-3,TRBV15,once,NA,TGTGCCACCAGCAGATCAGGGACTTTCGGGAATACGCAGTATTTT,CATSRSGTFGNTQYF
TRBJ2-6,TRBV27,NA,TRBD1,TGTGCCGCTCGGACAGGGGGCTCTGGGGCCAACGTCCTGACTTTC,CAARTGGSGANVLTF
TRBJ1-1,TRBV10-3,NA,TRBD1,TGTGCCATCAGTGAAGCGACAGGGAAGTCTTTCTTT,CAISEATGKSFF
TRBJ1-4,TRBV2,NA,NA,TGTGCCAGCAGTGAAGTTGGGAGAACTAATGAAAAACTGTTTTTT,CASSEVGRTNEKLFF
TRBJ2-2,TRBV10-1,NA,TRBD2,TGCGCCAGCATAGCAGCGGGAGCCCTAAGTGGAACCGGGGAGCTGTTTTTT,CASIAAGALSGTGELFF
TRBJ2-5,TRBV5-1,once,TRBD1,TGCGCCAGCAGCTTTACAGGGGATGGAGAGACCCAGTACTTC,CASSFTGDGETQYF
TRBJ1-1,TRBV13,NA,NA,TGTGCCAGCAGCCCGGGACAGAACACTGAAGCTTTCTTT,CASSPGQNTEAFF
TRBJ1-4,TRBV5-1,NA,NA,TGCGCCAGCAGCTTGGGACCCTCCAATGAAAAACTGTTTTTT,CASSLGPSNEKLFF
TRBJ1-4,TRBV5-6,once,NA,TGTGCCAGCACCACGTGGGGGAACATCGTCGAAAAACTGTTTTTT,CASTTWGNIVEKLFF
TRBJ2-3,TRBV11-3,NA,TRBD2,TGTGCCAGCAGCTTAGGACTAGCGGCGACAGATACGCAGTATTTT,CASSLGLAATDTQYF